This is a list of T cell receptor beta chains from one sample in a study of metastatic and nonmetastatic thyroid tumors. TCRdb re-called clones from the PCR reads using MiXCR. Here the sample spans under 75,000 clones, about 17% being singletons. Material: blood. These receptor sequences come from a female donor with papillary thyroid cancer or a benign thyroid nodule (not recorded which). Some clones in this sample may be carry-over from other donors' samples. The CDR3 runs from the conserved cysteine through the conserved F or W. The D gene is left open where the match is weak. Clone size is not always given. Where it is, it says once, few, many or a class for expanded clones.

d_gene,v_gene,abundance,j_gene,CDR3aa,CDR3nt
-,TRBV3-1,many,TRBJ2-5,CASSQGNDLPGTQYF,TGTGCCAGCAGCCAAGGAAATGACCTGCCCGGGACCCAGTACTTC
TRBD1,TRBV20-1,many,TRBJ1-4,CSARHPGTANEKLFF,TGCAGTGCTAGACATCCAGGGACAGCTAATGAAAAACTGTTTTTT
-,TRBV5-1,few,TRBJ2-7,CASSQTRHEQYF,TGCGCCAGCAGCCAGACTCGACACGAGCAGTACTTC
-,TRBV27,-,TRBJ2-7,CASSFWASSEQYF,TGTGCCAGCAGTTTTTGGGCGAGTAGCGAGCAGTACTTC
-,TRBV7-2,many,TRBJ2-6,CASSLPGAGANVLTF,TGTGCCAGCAGCTTACCTGGGGCTGGGGCCAACGTCCTGACTTTC
-,TRBV20-1,many,TRBJ2-1,CSAGVGNEQFF,TGCAGTGCTGGGGTGGGGAATGAGCAGTTCTTC
TRBD2,TRBV5-1,many,TRBJ2-1,CASRLAGVDEQFF,TGCGCCAGTCGACTAGCGGGAGTGGATGAGCAGTTCTTC
-,TRBV20-1,many,TRBJ2-2,CSAKRSSTNTGELFF,TGCAGTGCTAAGCGGTCCTCAACGAACACCGGGGAGCTGTTTTTT
-,TRBV27,many,TRBJ2-7,CASSLTGGRFDEQYF,TGTGCCAGCAGTTTAACCGGGGGGCGGTTCGACGAGCAGTACTTC
-,TRBV7-9,many,TRBJ1-5,CASSLGDGQNQPQHF,TGTGCCAGCAGCTTAGGGGACGGACAAAATCAGCCCCAGCATTTT
TRBD2,TRBV20-1,many,TRBJ2-1,CSAKLAGSSYNEQFF,TGCAGTGCCAAACTAGCGGGGAGCTCCTACAATGAGCAGTTCTTC
-,TRBV11-2,few,TRBJ2-3,CASSSIGQNYGDTQYF,TGTGCCAGCAGCTCAATCGGACAGAACTATGGAGATACGCAGTATTTT
TRBD1,TRBV18,-,TRBJ1-2,CASSPPGQGINYGYTF,TGTGCCAGCTCACCACCGGGACAGGGGATCAACTATGGCTACACCTTC
TRBD1,TRBV2,many,TRBJ2-7,CASTQYFGDRATYEQYF,TGTGCCAGCACTCAATACTTCGGGGACAGAGCCACCTACGAGCAGTACTTC
-,TRBV28,-,TRBJ2-3,CASSRSNTDTQYF,TGTGCCAGCAGCCGGTCAAACACAGATACGCAGTATTTT
-,TRBV4-1,many,TRBJ2-6,CASSLVELLPGANVLTF,TGCGCCAGCAGCCTGGTCGAGCTCCTCCCTGGGGCCAACGTCCTGACTTTC
-,TRBV7-9,-,TRBJ1-4,CTSSDAGNNEKLFF,TGTACCAGCAGCGATGCGGGCAATAATGAAAAACTGTTTTTT
TRBD2,TRBV5-4,few,TRBJ2-7,CASSPRERFSDEQYF,TGTGCCAGCAGCCCGCGGGAGAGGTTTTCGGATGAGCAGTACTTC
-,TRBV9,many,TRBJ2-1,CASSVGGSPTDEQFF,TGTGCCAGCAGCGTAGGGGGTAGCCCTACGGATGAGCAGTTCTTC
-,TRBV5-1,many,TRBJ2-3,CASSLTRAYTDTQYF,TGCGCCAGCAGCCTGACTAGAGCTTACACAGATACGCAGTATTTT
-,TRBV11-3,many,TRBJ1-1,CASSEPSPTEAFF,TGTGCCAGCAGCGAACCATCACCGACTGAAGCTTTCTTT
TRBD2,TRBV11-2,many,TRBJ2-3,CASSLTSSTDTQYF,TGTGCCAGCAGCCTGACTAGCAGCACAGATACGCAGTATTTT
TRBD1,TRBV27,large,TRBJ1-5,CATKGRTGTNQPQHF,TGTGCCACCAAAGGACGGACAGGGACGAATCAGCCCCAGCATTTT
-,TRBV7-9,many,TRBJ2-7,CASVGEKDPYEQYF,TGTGCCAGCGTGGGGGAAAAGGACCCCTACGAGCAGTACTTC
-,TRBV5-6,-,TRBJ1-5,CASSFGAGFSPQHF,TGTGCCAGCAGCTTTGGGGCAGGGTTTTCGCCCCAGCATTTT
TRBD2,TRBV20-1,-,TRBJ2-7,CSARDVLAGGPYEQYF,TGCAGTGCTAGAGACGTTCTAGCGGGAGGGCCCTACGAGCAGTACTTC
TRBD2,TRBV3-1,-,TRBJ2-7,CASSPGLAATYEQYF,TGTGCCAGCAGCCCCGGACTAGCGGCTACCTACGAGCAGTACTTC
-,TRBV28,many,TRBJ2-3,CASSLPSDTQYF,TGTGCCAGCAGTTTACCCTCAGATACGCAGTATTTT
-,TRBV11-2,-,TRBJ2-7,CASSLSVGYEQYF,TGTGCCAGCAGCTTAAGTGTCGGTTACGAGCAGTACTTC
TRBD2,TRBV5-1,many,TRBJ2-7,CASSPSGTSGYYEQYF,TGCGCCAGCAGCCCATCCGGGACTAGCGGATACTACGAGCAGTACTTC
TRBD1,TRBV27,few,TRBJ2-1,CASSFTDRGRSHEQFF,TGTGCCAGCAGTTTCACGGACAGGGGGCGTTCTCATGAGCAGTTCTTC
TRBD2,TRBV2,-,TRBJ2-7,CASNPWGLVYEQYF,TGTGCCAGCAATCCTTGGGGACTAGTGTACGAGCAGTACTTC
TRBD2,TRBV4-1,many,TRBJ2-1,CASSHPLAGGPLYSYNEQFF,TGCGCCAGCAGCCACCCTCTAGCGGGAGGGCCCCTCTACTCCTACAATGAGCAGTTCTTC
-,TRBV3-1,many,TRBJ2-3,CASSQGPAGKDTQYF,TGTGCCAGCAGCCAAGGACCCGCGGGAAAAGATACGCAGTATTTT
TRBD1,TRBV12-3/TRBV12-4,many,TRBJ1-2,CASSSGQVGGYGYTF,TGTGCCAGCAGTTCCGGACAGGTTGGGGGCTATGGCTACACCTTC
TRBD2,TRBV2,many,TRBJ2-1,CASTGGTSGSAEQFF,TGTGCCAGCACGGGGGGGACTAGCGGGAGCGCTGAGCAGTTCTTC
TRBD1,TRBV19,many,TRBJ1-2,CASRGQAGDGYTF,TGTGCCAGTAGGGGACAGGCGGGGGATGGCTACACCTTC
-,TRBV10-2,many,TRBJ1-1,CASSVRPNTEAFF,TGCGCCAGCAGTGTTCGGCCGAACACTGAAGCTTTCTTT
-,TRBV20-1,-,TRBJ1-5,CSEGGPGLPQHF,TGCAGTGAAGGGGGTCCAGGGTTGCCCCAGCATTTT
-,TRBV12-3/TRBV12-4,many,TRBJ2-1,CASSSGRHNEQFF,TGTGCCAGCAGTTCGGGCAGGCACAATGAGCAGTTCTTC
-,TRBV2,few,TRBJ1-2,CASSEFSGDYGYTF,TGTGCCAGCAGTGAGTTTTCAGGGGACTATGGCTACACCTTC
-,TRBV20-1,once,TRBJ1-2,CSASPYMAKANYCYTF,TGCAGTGCTAGCCCGTATATGGCTAAAGCTAACTATTGCTACACCTTC
-,TRBV5-1,-,TRBJ2-5,CASSLDADRQETQYF,TGCGCCAGCAGCCTCGACGCGGACAGACAAGAGACCCAGTACTTC
-,TRBV6-1,few,TRBJ1-1,CASRGQRTMNTEAFF,TGTGCCAGCAGAGGACAGAGAACCATGAACACTGAGGCTTTCTTT